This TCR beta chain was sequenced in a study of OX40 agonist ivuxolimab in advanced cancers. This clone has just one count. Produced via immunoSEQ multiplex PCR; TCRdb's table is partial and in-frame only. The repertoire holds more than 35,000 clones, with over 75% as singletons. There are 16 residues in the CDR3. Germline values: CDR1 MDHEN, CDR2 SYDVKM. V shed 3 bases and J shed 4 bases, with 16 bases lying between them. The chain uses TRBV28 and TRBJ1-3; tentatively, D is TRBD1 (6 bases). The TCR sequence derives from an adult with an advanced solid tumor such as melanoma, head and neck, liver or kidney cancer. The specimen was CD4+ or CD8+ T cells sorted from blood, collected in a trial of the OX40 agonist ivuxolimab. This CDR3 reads CASSLAGVLGGNTIYF. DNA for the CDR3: TGTGCCAGCAGTTTGGCAGGGGTCTTGGGGGGAAACACCATATATTTT.